These T cell receptor beta chains were read from a single sample in a study of blood T cell repertoires in COVID-19. Sequencing was performed with immunoSEQ multiplex PCR; in TCRdb, only in-frame clones are kept and a portion is missing. The sample has about 26,000 clones; 70% to 90% are singletons. The material sequenced was peripheral blood. These receptors came from a human donor in a cohort sampled during active COVID-19. Both conserved end residues are part of each CDR3.

v_call	j_call	cdr3_aa
TRBV19	TRBJ1-5	CASSTGYRQPQHF
TRBV28	TRBJ2-7	CASRGPGEGHEQYF
TRBV27	TRBJ2-3	CASSLLDGGTSTDTQYF
TRBV19	TRBJ2-5	CASSREGETQYF
TRBV7-9	TRBJ1-1	CASSLKGSNTEAFF
TRBV5-5	TRBJ2-7	CASSLFGTAFGEQYF
TRBV7-6	TRBJ2-3	CASSKRFGTSGRADTQYF
TRBV5-5	TRBJ1-1	CASRSRRVAVQDTEAFF
TRBV5-4	TRBJ2-2	CASSPPEGSGELFF
TRBV19	TRBJ1-6	CASSPLGSYGSPLHF
TRBV7-2	TRBJ1-1	CASSLNQEIWSLNTEAFF
TRBV10-3	TRBJ2-5	CAISGRGTQETQYF
TRBV6-5	TRBJ2-2	CASSRGTMGTGELFF
TRBV28	TRBJ2-7	CASSSGSSYEQYF
TRBV7-3	TRBJ2-5	CASSLSGQETQYF
TRBV3-1/TRBV3-2	TRBJ1-2	CASSQPQGIGYTF
TRBV5-5	TRBJ2-3	CASSLDGYTDTQYF
TRBV6-5	TRBJ1-1	CASSYSGTGPEAFF
TRBV29-1	TRBJ1-2	CSVAGGPGYTF
TRBV29-1	TRBJ2-3	CSVAAGPQGDTQYF
TRBV30	TRBJ1-1	CAYKRAYREKDEAFF
TRBV25-1	TRBJ1-4	CASSEYKGGGEKLFF
TRBV6-5	TRBJ2-2	CATADRGRAGELFF
TRBV5-6	TRBJ2-5	CASSLARQETQYF
TRBV7-9	TRBJ1-3	CASSRSLGEGPGNTIYF
TRBV3-1/TRBV3-2	TRBJ2-3	CASSQDQGTGGTDTQYF
TRBV4-2	TRBJ1-5	CASSQDPQALLGNQPQHF
TRBV9	TRBJ1-2	CASSVGAANYGYTF
TRBV7-9	TRBJ2-2	CASSPRTSGGANGELFF
TRBV7-9	TRBJ2-5	CASSPGRADQYF
TRBV4-1	TRBJ1-2	CASSPSTVYGYTF
TRBV7-9	TRBJ2-5	CASSLHETQYF
TRBV19	TRBJ2-1	CASSIVQGFANEQFF
TRBV27	TRBJ2-7	CASSPYTSGRIYEQYF
TRBV5-4	TRBJ2-1	CASRGTGVSSYNEQFF
TRBV5-1	TRBJ2-3	CASRSTSGITDTQYF
TRBV24-1	TRBJ2-4	CATTRTGKNIQYF
TRBV2	TRBJ2-7	CASSGTGFNEQYF
TRBV10-2	TRBJ2-7	CASSDAGSAGQYF
TRBV5-1	TRBJ2-1	CASSPGQGFDEQFF
TRBV7-6	TRBJ2-7	CASSPNRDYYEQYF